The clone carrying this T cell receptor beta chain appeared a few times. Primed by a sample-barcoded 5' primer and a J-beta primer mix, a second PCR proceeded for roughly 7 to 12 cycles. TCRdb re-called the 5' RACE reads with MiXCR, one entry per CDR3 protein. The table records 1.2 million to 1.5 million distinct CDR3 sequences, approximately 59% of them present only once. CDR1 and CDR2 (germline): SGHTA, FQGNSA. Trimming shortened V by 2 bases and J by 4 bases, and 13 bases separated the two germline ends. The CDR3 extends over 15 amino acids. The data were obtained in a study of blood T cells in healthy people across ages.

The V gene is TRBV7-2, the J gene TRBJ2-3; D tentatively reads TRBD1 or TRBD2 (6 bases each). The receptor's source is a man aged 18 to 29 in good health. Specimen: blood. CDR3 in DNA: TGTGCCAGCAGCTTACTGGGGGGCGGCCCAGATACGCAGTATTTT. Translated, it gives CASSLLGGGPDTQYF.